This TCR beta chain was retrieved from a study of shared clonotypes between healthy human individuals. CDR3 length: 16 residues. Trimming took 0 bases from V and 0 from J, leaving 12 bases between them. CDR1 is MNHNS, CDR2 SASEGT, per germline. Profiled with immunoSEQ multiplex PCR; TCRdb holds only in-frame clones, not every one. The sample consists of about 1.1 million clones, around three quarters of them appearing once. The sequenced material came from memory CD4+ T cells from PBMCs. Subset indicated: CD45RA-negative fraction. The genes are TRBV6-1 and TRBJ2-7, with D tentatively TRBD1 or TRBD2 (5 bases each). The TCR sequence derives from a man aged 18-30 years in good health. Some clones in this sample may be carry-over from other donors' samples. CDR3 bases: TGTGCCAGCAGTGAAGCTGGGGGTCAGGGCTCCTACGAGCAGTACTTC. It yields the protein CASSEAGGQGSYEQYF.